These 14 T cell receptor beta chains came from one sample sequenced in a study of beta chain features in type 1 diabetes. All of the isolated RNA was reverse transcribed, so expressed TCRB transcripts were sequenced. The data were produced by immunoSEQ multiplex PCR, yet TCRdb's version contains in-frame clones alone and is incomplete. The sample includes about 660,000 clones, roughly an eighth of them seen just once. Their cognate antigens are unknown. Study findings and constraints: TCRB CDR3s from Type 1 diabetes patients were moderately but significantly shorter in all four CD4+ subsets.

Sequencing input: naive CD4+ T cells from blood. The source is a man aged 18 to 30 with type 1 diabetes.

This clone turned up a few times. The chain carries TRBV30 and TRBJ2-2, with no clear D. V lost 0 bases and J lost 7, with 15 bases in between. Germline lookup yields CDR1 GTSNPN and CDR2 SVGIG (reference sequence). The length of the CDR3 is 15 residues. As DNA, the CDR3 is TGTGCCTGGAGTGTACAAATCGGGCCTCTCGGGGAGCTGTTTTTT. Protein product: CAWSVQIGPLGELFF.

This clone was counted between two and nine times. The chain carries TRBV25-1 and TRBJ1-4; D is ambiguous. Trimming pared 5 bases from V and 8 bases from J, leaving 12 bases between. Germline-derived CDR1 and CDR2 are MGHDK and SYGVNS. The CDR3 covers 13 residues. The CDR3 is CASSPTAPEKLFF. CDR3 DNA: TGTGCCAGCAGTCCTACAGCTCCAGAAAAACTGTTTTTT.

This chain joins TRBV11-2 and TRBJ2-1; no definite D call. Trimming removed 1 base at V and 9 bases at J, with 10 bases between. Germline V lookup: CDR1 SGHAT, CDR2 FQNNGV. This CDR3 comprises 13 residues. As DNA, the CDR3 is TGTGCCAGCAGCTTAGCCTGGAGTGTTGAGCAGTTCTTC. It is translated as CASSLAWSVEQFF. Filled out from reference TRBV11-2 and TRBJ2-1, the complete variable domain reads EAGVAQSPRYKIIEKRQSVAFWCNPISGHATLYWYQQILGQGPKLLIQFQNNGVVDDSQLPKDRFSAERLKGVDSTLKIQPAKLEDSAVYLCASSLAWSVEQFFGPGTRLTVL.

This clone was counted a few times. The identical CDR3 is also encoded by other nucleotide sequences in the sample. V usage is TRBV30 and J usage is TRBJ1-5; D is unclear. The CDR3 is made up of 12 amino acids. The germline V gene encodes CDR1 GTSNPN and CDR2 SVGIG (reference sequence). The V end was cut by 2 bases, the J end by 2 bases, with 4 bases between. CDR3 in DNA: TGTGCCTGGAGTCCGGGCAATCAGCCCCAGCATTTT. Translated: CAWSPGNQPQHF.

This clone was seen more than once but under ten times. V and J are TRBV29-1 and TRBJ2-1, with 10 positions matching TRBD2. The CDR3 consists of 15 residues. J lost 6 bases, V lost 7 bases, and 12 bases had no gene match. Germline values: CDR1 SQVTM, CDR2 ANQGSEA. The CDR3 DNA reads as TGCAGCGCTGGCCGGAGCGGGGGGGCCGTCAATGAGCAGTTCTTC. This translates into CSAGRSGGAVNEQFF.

The V gene is TRBV7-2, the J gene TRBJ2-3, with TRBD1 matching over 8 bases. There are 16 residues in the CDR3. The V and J ends lost 6 bases and 7 bases, in that order; junction bases with no gene match: 15. Germline CDR1 is SGHTA and CDR2 is FQGNSA. The CDR3 sequence: CASSIVTGGDYHTQYF. CDR3 nucleotide sequence: TGTGCCAGCAGTATAGTAACAGGGGGAGATTACCATACGCAGTATTTT.

The chain uses TRBV6-5 and TRBJ2-7; D may be TRBD1 (6 bases). The V and J ends lost 5 bases and 2 bases respectively, with 16 bases between them. CDR3 length equals 15 residues. Germline lookup yields CDR1 MNHEY and CDR2 SVGAGI. The CDR3 region is CASSQRTDPTYEQYF. In DNA form, the CDR3 reads TGTGCCAGCAGTCAAAGGACAGACCCAACCTACGAGCAGTACTTC.

The CDR3 DNA reads as TGTGCCAGCTCATTGACTAGCGGGAGCTCCTACAATGAGCAGTTCTTC. Protein: CASSLTSGSSYNEQFF. The V call is TRBV18, the J call TRBJ2-1, with TRBD2 identical over 12 bases. Germline CDR1 reads KGHSH; CDR2 reads LQKENI. J gave up 0 bases and V 5 bases, and 2 bases lay outside the gene matches. The CDR3 loop spans 16 amino acids.

Concerning this clone: Other DNA sequences in the same sample also yield this CDR3. V gene TRBV18 combines with J gene TRBJ2-3, with D possibly matching TRBD1 (6 bases). Trimming removed 3 bases from V and 5 bases from J, with 6 bases in between. Germline values: CDR1 KGHSH, CDR2 LQKENI. This CDR3 contains 12 residues. The CDR3 DNA is TGTGCCAGCTCACCCAGGGGAGATACGCAGTATTTT. It yields the protein CASSPRGDTQYF.

Here the CDR3 reads CASSAGTGSYEQYF. The CDR3 region has the DNA TGTGCCAGCAGTGCCGGGACAGGATCCTACGAGCAGTACTTC. The chain links TRBV28 to TRBJ2-7; 8 positions agree with TRBD1. This CDR3 is built from 14 residues. Losses at the gene ends were 5 bases for V and 1 base for J; bases not matched to a gene: 4. Germline CDR1 MDHEN, CDR2 SYDVKM.

The table lists this clone with many counts. J is TRBJ2-2 and V is TRBV14; no clear D. CDR1 SGHDN and CDR2 FVKESK come from the germline V gene. There are 12 residues in the CDR3. V was trimmed by 4 bases and J by 6 bases, leaving 6 bases between them. The CDR3 region is CASSPQPGELFF. CDR3 bases: TGTGCCAGCAGCCCCCAGCCCGGGGAGCTGTTTTTT.

V gene TRBV6-1 combines with J gene TRBJ1-5; 7 bases align to TRBD1. The V segment lost 7 bases and the J segment 3 bases; nucleotides outside the gene matches: 6. This CDR3 is 14 amino acids long. Germline assignment: CDR1 MNHNS and CDR2 SASEGT. CDR3 loop: CASIGQVNNQPQHF. The CDR3 DNA reads as TGTGCCAGCATCGGACAGGTGAACAATCAGCCCCAGCATTTT.

This clone has ten or more counts. J is TRBJ1-4 and V is TRBV23-1; 7 nucleotides agree with TRBD1. TRBV23-1 is placed among ORFs of uncertain function. Trimming removed 3 bases from V and 2 bases from J; junction bases left unmatched: 3. CDR3 length: 15 amino acids. The CDR3 spells CASSQTGPTNEKLFF. In nucleotides, the CDR3 is TGCGCCAGCAGTCAGACAGGGCCCACTAATGAAAAACTGTTTTTT.

This clone was detected only a few times. The rearrangement links TRBV29-1 to TRBJ2-3; D unresolved. This CDR3 is 14 amino acids long. Germline V gene sequence: CDR1 SQVTM, CDR2 ANQGSEA. Trimming removed 5 bases from V and 0 bases from J, with 12 bases in between. The CDR3 bases are TGCAGCGTTCAAACCCGTGCTAGCACAGATACGCAGTATTTT. Protein sequence: CSVQTRASTDTQYF.